This T cell receptor beta chain was identified during a study of vaccination and CD4 T cells after COVID-19. About the research overall: Once diagnosed, patients had post-COVID samples drawn a median 101 days later (range 35 to 161).

This clonotype was picked up one time. As yet, its antigen is unknown. Sequencing of DNA taken from cultured CD4+ T cells relied on the Oncomine TCR Beta short-read assay. MiXCR, run by TCRdb on the PCR reads, gives a single entry per CDR3 protein. This sample has 14,000 to 15,000 distinct CDR3 sequences, with approximately 73% found just once. Treatment: roughly nine-day PBMC culture with coronavirus spike peptide pools or control peptides (ViraFEST assay). Germline V gives CDR1 DFQATT, CDR2 SNEGSKA (reference sequence). The CDR3 loop spans 12 amino acids. Trimming shortened V by 2 bases and J by 4 bases, and 9 bases separated the two germline ends.

The specimen was CD4+ T cells from blood, cultured in vitro. The chain has TRBV20-1 and TRBJ2-7; D not resolved. This receptor was obtained from a human donor who had recovered from COVID-19. CDR3 amino acids: CSARPTKYEQYF. Here the CDR3 DNA reads TGCAGTGCTAGACCCACGAAGTACGAGCAGTACTTC.